The 2 T cell receptor beta chains in this list originate from one sample, sequenced in a study of shared clonotypes between healthy human individuals. Cells designated naive CD8 were CD45RO-negative and were positively selected for CCR7, with terminally differentiated effector memory CD45RA+ cells excluded. Repertoires were generated with immunoSEQ multiplex PCR, while TCRdb's copy carries only in-frame clones and drops some. The sample lists 550,000 to 650,000 clones; roughly 96% were seen once. Sequencing was performed on naive CD8+ T cells sorted from blood. The receptor set was obtained from a woman aged 25 to 45 in good health.

The chain has TRBV19 and TRBJ2-1, with D tentatively TRBD2 (6 bases). Germline CDR1 and CDR2: LNHDA and SQIVND (reference sequence). This CDR3 has 11 residues. Trimming removed 3 bases from V and 9 bases from J, with 6 bases in between. The CDR3 sequence is CASSMGGEQFF. Here the CDR3 DNA reads TGTGCCAGTAGTATGGGGGGTGAGCAGTTCTTC.

This chain uses TRBV4-1 with TRBJ1-2, with D maybe TRBD1 (6 bases). V was trimmed by 1 base and J by 8 bases, leaving 11 bases between them. Germline-derived CDR1 and CDR2 are MGHRA and YSYEKL. This CDR3 comprises 13 residues. In nucleotides, the CDR3 is TGCGCCAGCAGCCAAGTTGCGGGGGCCGGCTACACCTTC. It yields the protein CASSQVAGAGYTF.